A single TCR beta chain is shown here with its context. Its antigen is as yet unknown. TCRdb reanalysed the RT-PCR reads using MiXCR and keeps one entry per CDR3 protein. The sample yields about 570,000 distinct CDR3 sequences, approximately 12% seen once. The sample originates from a study of response to subunit inactivated influenza vaccine. Notes on the study in general: There was a suggestion from the authors that each seasonal influenza vaccination recruits few new T cells.

V shed 1 base and J 3 bases; nucleotides not matched to a gene: 6. This CDR3 is 15 amino acids long. Germline V gene data show CDR1 as LGHNA and CDR2 as YSLEER. The TCR comes from a middle-aged man who received an inactivated influenza vaccine. The sample in question was PBMCs from blood, obtained on the day of vaccination. The rearrangement links TRBV4-3 to TRBJ2-7; 7 positions match TRBD2. Written as DNA, the CDR3 is TGCGCCAGCAGCCAAGTAGTCGAGCGGGGCTACGAGCAGTACTTC. This sequence encodes CASSQVVERGYEQYF.